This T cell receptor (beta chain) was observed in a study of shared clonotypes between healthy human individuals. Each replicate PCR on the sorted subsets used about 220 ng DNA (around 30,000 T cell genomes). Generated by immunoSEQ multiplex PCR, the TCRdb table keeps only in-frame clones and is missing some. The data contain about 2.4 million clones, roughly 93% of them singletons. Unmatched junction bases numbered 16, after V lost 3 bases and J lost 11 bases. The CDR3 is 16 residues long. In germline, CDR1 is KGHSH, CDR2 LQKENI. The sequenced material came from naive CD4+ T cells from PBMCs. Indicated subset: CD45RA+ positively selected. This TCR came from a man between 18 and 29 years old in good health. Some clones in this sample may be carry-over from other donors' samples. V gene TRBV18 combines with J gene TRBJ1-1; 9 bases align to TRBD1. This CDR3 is CASSPLDRGTRGGAFF. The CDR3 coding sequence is TGTGCCAGCTCACCGCTCGACAGGGGGACCCGAGGTGGGGCTTTCTTT.